This T cell receptor beta chain comes out of a study of identical twins. Study-wide results and caveats: High-abundance cord blood beta clonotypes had fewer insertions; memory repertoires showed none.

V shed 4 bases, J shed 4 bases, and the junction held 6 bases outside the gene matches. The CDR3 is made up of 14 amino acids. The germline gives CDR1 LNHDA, CDR2 SQIVND (reference sequence). Concerning this clonotype itself: The antigen remains undetermined.

The authors used template switching to add a universal primer site and gave cDNA unique molecular identifiers. TCRdb reprocessed the 5' RACE reads with MiXCR, giving one entry per CDR3 protein. This sample yields some 710,000 distinct CDR3 sequences, of which around 5.7% are seen a single time; roughly 2% belongs to the top ten. Material for sequencing was naive T cells sorted from blood. The clonotype was recovered from a man younger than 35 in good health. The gene calls are TRBV19 and TRBJ1-1; 7 bases fit TRBD1. CDR3 amino acids: CASSTQGVGTEAFF. Written as DNA, the CDR3 is TGTGCCAGTAGTACGCAGGGGGTCGGCACTGAAGCTTTCTTT.